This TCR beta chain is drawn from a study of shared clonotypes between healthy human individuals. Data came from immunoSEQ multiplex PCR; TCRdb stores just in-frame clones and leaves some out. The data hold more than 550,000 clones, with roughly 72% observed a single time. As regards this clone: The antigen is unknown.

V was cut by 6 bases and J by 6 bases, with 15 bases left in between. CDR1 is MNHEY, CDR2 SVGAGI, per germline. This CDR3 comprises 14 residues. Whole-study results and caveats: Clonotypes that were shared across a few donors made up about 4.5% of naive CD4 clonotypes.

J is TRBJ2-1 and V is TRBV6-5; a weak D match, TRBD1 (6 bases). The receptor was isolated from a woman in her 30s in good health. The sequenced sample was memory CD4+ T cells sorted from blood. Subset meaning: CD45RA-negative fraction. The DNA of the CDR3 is TGTGCCAGCAGGGGACATGATCCGCTCAATGAGCAGTTCTTC. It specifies CASRGHDPLNEQFF.